This TCR beta chain was retrieved from a study of OX40 agonist ivuxolimab in advanced cancers. With regard to this clone: Its antigen is not known.

The V and J ends lost 8 bases and 7 bases, in that order; junction bases with no gene match: 13. The CDR3 has 14 residues. Germline loops: CDR1 SQVTM, CDR2 ANQGSEA. Study-wide results and limits: By week 6 at 0.1 to 3.0 mg/kg, blood CD4+ and CD8+ T cells had expanded clonally.

Patients with a history of autoimmune disease or on systemic immunosuppression were excluded. Data came from immunoSEQ multiplex PCR; TCRdb stores just in-frame clones and leaves some out. This repertoire shows about 34,000 clones, approximately 78% found once; its top ten account for roughly 2.7%. Sequences were derived from CD4+ or CD8+ T cells sorted from blood, sampled in a trial of the OX40 agonist ivuxolimab. This TCR was recovered from an adult with an advanced solid tumor such as melanoma, head and neck, liver or kidney cancer. The chain links TRBV29-1 to TRBJ2-1, with 8 positions matching TRBD1. This CDR3 is CSSPGQASLNEQFF. The CDR3 bases are TGCAGCTCTCCGGGACAGGCCTCTTTAAATGAGCAGTTCTTC.